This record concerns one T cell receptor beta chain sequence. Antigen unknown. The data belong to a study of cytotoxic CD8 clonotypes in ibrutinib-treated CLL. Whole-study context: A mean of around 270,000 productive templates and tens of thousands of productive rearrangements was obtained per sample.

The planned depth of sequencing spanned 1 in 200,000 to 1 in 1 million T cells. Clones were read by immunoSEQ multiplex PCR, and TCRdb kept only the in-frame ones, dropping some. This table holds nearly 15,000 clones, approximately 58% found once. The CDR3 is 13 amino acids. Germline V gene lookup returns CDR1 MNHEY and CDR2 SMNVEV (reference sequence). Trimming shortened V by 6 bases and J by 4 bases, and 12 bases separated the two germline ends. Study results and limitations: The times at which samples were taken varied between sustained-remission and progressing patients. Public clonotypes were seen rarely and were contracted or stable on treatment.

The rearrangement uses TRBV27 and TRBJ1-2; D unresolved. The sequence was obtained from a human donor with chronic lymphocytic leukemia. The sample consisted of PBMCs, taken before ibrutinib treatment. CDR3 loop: CASRANNAYGYTF. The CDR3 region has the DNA TGTGCCAGCAGGGCAAATAACGCCTATGGCTACACCTTC.